Listed here are 14 T cell receptor beta chains from one sample, sequenced in a study of blood T cells in healthy people across ages. It was with a sample-barcoded 5' primer and a J-beta primer mix that a second PCR of about 7 to 12 cycles was run. TCRdb re-called the 5' RACE reads through MiXCR, storing one row per CDR3 protein. The sample carries around 620,000 distinct CDR3 sequences, 25% to 30% recorded once. Source material: blood. All receptors derive from a woman in her 70s in good health.

J is TRBJ2-7 and V is TRBV10-3; 10 bases match TRBD1. From germline, CDR1 is ENHRY and CDR2 SYGVKD. Trimming removed 5 bases from V and 0 bases from J; junction bases left unmatched: 7. The CDR3 length is 16 residues. The CDR3 protein is CAISYPGQGFSYEQYF. CDR3 in DNA: TGTGCCATCAGTTACCCGGGACAGGGGTTCTCCTACGAGCAGTACTTC.

CDR3 sequence reads: CASSLEGGHTQYF. In DNA form, the CDR3 reads TGTGCCAGCAGTTTAGAGGGGGGGCATACGCAGTATTTT. This chain connects TRBV28 to TRBJ2-3; tentatively, D is TRBD2 (7 bases). The CDR3 consists of 13 residues. CDR1 is MDHEN and CDR2 is SYDVKM in the germline V gene. The V end lost 2 bases, the J end lost 7 bases, and 10 bases lay between the germline ends.

The rearrangement uses TRBV7-2 and TRBJ1-1, with 7 bases identical to TRBD1. This CDR3 is 15 amino acids long. CDR1 SGHTA and CDR2 FQGNSA come from the germline V gene. The ends lost 6 bases at V and 0 bases at J; junction bases unmatched: 7. CDR3 bases: TGTGCCAGCAGGCGGGACAGTCGATTGAACACTGAAGCTTTCTTT. Translated: CASRRDSRLNTEAFF.

This clonotype occurred many times. DNA for the CDR3: TGTGCCAGCAGCCAGGACAGGGACACTGAAGCTTTCTTT. This codes for CASSQDRDTEAFF. The V gene is TRBV7-7, the J gene TRBJ1-1; 8 bases are a match to TRBD1. J lost 3 bases, V lost 5 bases, and 2 bases had no gene match. CDR3 length: 13 amino acids. The germline gives CDR1 SSHAT, CDR2 FNYEAQ (reference sequence).

In DNA form, the CDR3 reads TGTGCCTGGAGTGTACTCCGCCAGGGGGATTGGGCCGGGGAGCTGTTTTTT. This encodes CAWSVLRQGDWAGELFF. V is TRBV30 and J is TRBJ2-2; 7 bases are a match to TRBD1. Germline trimming cut 0 bases from V and 6 bases from J; bases unmatched to any gene: 13. From germline, CDR1 is GTSNPN and CDR2 SVGIG (reference sequence). This CDR3 region has 17 residues.

This chain uses TRBV29-1 with TRBJ2-1; 7 bases fit TRBD1. The CDR3 has 14 amino acids. The trim removed 4 bases at V and 8 bases at J, leaving 11 bases unmatched. Germline CDR1 reads SQVTM; CDR2 reads ANQGSEA. The CDR3 nucleotides are TGCAGCGTTGTAAAAGGGGGCCTCCTGGATGAGCAGTTCTTC. Amino acids: CSVVKGGLLDEQFF.

The chain is built from TRBV7-2 and TRBJ2-1, with TRBD1 matching over 10 bases. The trim removed 0 bases at V and 3 bases at J, leaving 2 bases unmatched. Looked up from germline, CDR1 is SGHTA and CDR2 is FQGNSA. This CDR3 has 16 residues. This chain's CDR3 is CASSLAGTGVYNEQFF. CDR3 DNA sequence: TGTGCCAGCAGCTTAGCCGGGACAGGGGTCTACAATGAGCAGTTCTTC.

This clonotype was observed at least ten times. This chain links TRBV4-3 with TRBJ2-5, with 13 bases that match TRBD2. The DNA end favors TRBJ2-7, so the J call may be wrong. CDR3 length: 16 amino acids. The germline CDR1 and CDR2 sequences are LGHNA and YSLEER. The CDR3 nucleotides are TGCGCCAGCAGCCAGACCCGGACTAGCGGGGGCTACGAGCAGTACTTC. It codes for CASSQTRTSGGYEQYF.

This clonotype has only a few counts. This rearrangement joins TRBV11-3 to TRBJ2-5; 12 bases map to TRBD1. The trim removed 8 bases at V and 2 bases at J, leaving 6 bases unmatched. From germline, CDR1 is SGHNT and CDR2 YENEEA. This CDR3 contains 15 residues. CDR3 amino acids: CASRDRGHRQETQYF. The CDR3 DNA reads as TGTGCCAGCCGGGACAGGGGGCATCGGCAAGAGACCCAGTACTTC.

Only a few counts were recorded for this clonotype. This chain links TRBV7-2 with TRBJ2-5; a weak D match, TRBD1 (5 bases). This CDR3 comprises 15 residues. Per germline, CDR1 SGHTA and CDR2 FQGNSA. The V and J ends lost 6 bases and 1 base respectively, with 15 bases between them. The CDR3 reads CASSSRRVAQETQYF. CDR3 DNA sequence: TGTGCCAGCAGTTCCCGCAGGGTAGCCCAAGAGACCCAGTACTTC.

The V call is TRBV10-3, the J call TRBJ2-1, with a possible D match to TRBD2 (6 bases). Germline V gives CDR1 ENHRY, CDR2 SYGVKD. The CDR3 is 14 residues long. V was pared by 6 bases and J by 0 bases, with 9 bases between. The CDR3 spells CAIRRGASYNEQFF. The CDR3 bases are TGTGCCATCAGGCGGGGCGCCTCCTACAATGAGCAGTTCTTC.

There are a few counts of this clonotype. This chain joins TRBV4-3 and TRBJ1-5, with 9 bases aligning to TRBD1. The CDR3 contains 15 residues. Trimming at V came to 4 bases and at J to 4 bases, leaving 5 bases not matched to a gene. CDR1 and CDR2 from the germline V gene are LGHNA and YSLEER. CDR3 region: CASSPGTGMNQPQHF. In DNA form, the CDR3 reads TGCGCCAGCAGCCCCGGGACAGGGATGAATCAGCCCCAGCATTTT.

The gene calls are TRBV12-3 or TRBV12-4 and TRBJ2-7; D is ambiguous. The V end was cut by 3 bases, the J end by 0 bases, with 18 bases between. CDR3 length: 17 residues. The CDR3 spells CASSFKVRAVPSYEQYF. The DNA of the CDR3 is TGTGCCAGCAGTTTTAAAGTCCGGGCAGTGCCCTCCTACGAGCAGTACTTC.

The CDR3: CAWTGLYGYTF. DNA for the CDR3: TGTGCCTGGACAGGCCTCTATGGCTACACCTTC. This chain joins TRBV30 and TRBJ1-2, with D uncertain. This CDR3 comprises 11 residues. CDR1 and CDR2 (germline): GTSNPN, SVGIG (reference sequence). The V gene lost 4 bases and the J gene lost 4 bases, with 7 bases spanning the gap.